Below, 10 T cell receptor beta chains from the same sample are listed, as sequenced in a study of OX40 agonist ivuxolimab in advanced cancers. Library preparation used the immunoSEQ multiplex PCR assay. Sourced from immuneACCESS, this table was stored by TCRdb with only in-frame sequences that have V and J called. A share of the clones is absent; for the studies checked, an unresolved V gene accounts for under half, and the remainder has no known explanation. This sample lists tens of thousands of clones; 70% to 90% were detected once. Of the sample, 0.6% to 0.8% is held by the ten largest clones. The sample consisted of CD4+ or CD8+ T cells sorted from blood, taken in a trial of the OX40 agonist ivuxolimab. These receptors originate from an adult with an advanced solid tumor such as melanoma, head and neck, liver or kidney cancer.

In DNA form, the CDR3 reads TGCGCCAGCAGCCAAAACCCGGGGCTCCTCGGGGCCCAAGATACGCAGTATTTT. Its protein is CASSQNPGLLGAQDTQYF. The J gene is TRBJ2-3, the V gene TRBV4-3, with D tentatively TRBD1 or TRBD2 (5 bases each). V lost 2 bases, J lost 5 bases, and 23 bases lay in between. The germline gives CDR1 LGHNA, CDR2 YSLEER. CDR3 length: 18 residues.

The chain has TRBV7-9 and TRBJ1-6, with 7 bases identical to TRBD1. This CDR3 is 16 amino acids long. V was pared by 7 bases and J by 5 bases, with 11 bases of the junction left unmatched. The germline CDR1 and CDR2 sequences are SEHNR and FQNEAQ (reference sequence). The CDR3 sequence is CASIKGEGTDNSPLHF. In nucleotides, the CDR3 is TGTGCCAGCATCAAAGGGGAAGGGACAGATAATTCACCCCTCCACTTT.

This rearrangement joins TRBV7-8 to TRBJ2-7; D remains ambiguous. Germline-derived CDR1 and CDR2 are SGHVS and FQNEAQ. The CDR3 consists of 15 residues. The V end was cut by 3 bases, the J end by 0 bases, with 12 bases between. The CDR3 region is CASSFGPRSSYEQYF. The DNA of the CDR3 is TGTGCCAGCAGCTTCGGCCCCAGGAGCTCCTACGAGCAGTACTTC.

As DNA, the CDR3 is TGTGCCAGCAGGGGGAATACGGCCAGTAAGCAGTTCTTC. Amino acid sequence: CASRGNTASKQFF. The chain links TRBV5-4 to TRBJ2-1; D is undetermined. The V and J ends lost 5 bases and 11 bases respectively, with 17 bases between them. The CDR3 spans 13 residues. The germline V gene encodes CDR1 SGHNT and CDR2 YYREEE (reference sequence).

The chain carries TRBV6-6 and TRBJ1-2; no clear D gene. The CDR3 contains 14 residues. Germline CDR1 reads MNHNY; CDR2 reads SVGAGI (reference sequence). The ends were cut back, 4 bases at V and 2 bases at J, with 11 bases in the middle. CDR3 nucleotides: TGTGCCAGCAGTTCGTTCCGGGCAAACTATGGCTACACCTTC. Translation gives CASSSFRANYGYTF.

The chain couples TRBV5-1 to TRBJ2-6; D remains unclear. In germline, CDR1 is SGHRS, CDR2 YFSETQ. This CDR3 comprises 15 residues. Between the trimmed V and J ends, which lost 0 bases and 4 bases, there was a span of 8 bases. This chain's CDR3 is CASSLGPAGANVLTF. The CDR3 DNA is TGCGCCAGCAGCTTGGGACCGGCAGGGGCCAACGTCCTGACTTTC.

The rearrangement joins TRBV6-5 to TRBJ2-6, with D tentatively TRBD1 (5 bases). With 7 bases removed from V and 0 bases from J, the gap between germline ends came to 7 bases. This CDR3 spans 14 amino acids. The germline gives CDR1 MNHEY, CDR2 SVGAGI. The CDR3 loop is CASKGLSGANVLTF. The CDR3 nucleotides are TGTGCCAGCAAGGGGCTCTCTGGGGCCAACGTCCTGACTTTC.

The chain joins TRBV2 to TRBJ1-1; 7 positions match TRBD1. The V segment lost 6 bases and the J segment 1 base; nucleotides outside the gene matches: 5. CDR1 SNHLY and CDR2 FYNNEI come from the germline V gene. This CDR3 contains 14 residues. Here the CDR3 reads CASSAGTANTEAFF. The CDR3 DNA is TGTGCCAGCAGCGCCGGGACAGCGAACACTGAAGCTTTCTTT.

This sequence joins TRBV9 and TRBJ1-2; 9 bases are a match to TRBD1. Germline loops: CDR1 SGDLS, CDR2 YYNGEE. The CDR3 sequence is 15 residues long. The V and J ends lost 5 bases and 8 bases, in that order; junction bases with no gene match: 13. In nucleotides, the CDR3 is TGTGCCAGCAGTCCCTTAGGGACAGGGCCAGGAGGCTACACCTTC. This translates into CASSPLGTGPGGYTF. The full variable domain, rest sourced from reference TRBV9 and TRBJ1-2, is DSGVTQTPKHLITATGQRVTLRCSPRSGDLSVYWYQQSLDQGLQFLIQYYNGEERAKGNILERFSAQQFPDLHSELNLSSLELGDSALYFCASSPLGTGPGGYTFGSGTRLTVV.

V and J are TRBV18 and TRBJ1-4, with D tentatively TRBD1 (5 bases). Germline V CDR1 and CDR2: KGHSH, LQKENI. The CDR3 totals 17 residues. V lost 2 bases to trimming and J lost 8 bases, with 21 bases between them. The CDR3 loop reads CASSPLIQGQGEEKLFF. The CDR3 nucleotides read TGTGCCAGCTCACCATTAATTCAAGGCCAGGGCGAAGAAAAACTGTTTTTT.